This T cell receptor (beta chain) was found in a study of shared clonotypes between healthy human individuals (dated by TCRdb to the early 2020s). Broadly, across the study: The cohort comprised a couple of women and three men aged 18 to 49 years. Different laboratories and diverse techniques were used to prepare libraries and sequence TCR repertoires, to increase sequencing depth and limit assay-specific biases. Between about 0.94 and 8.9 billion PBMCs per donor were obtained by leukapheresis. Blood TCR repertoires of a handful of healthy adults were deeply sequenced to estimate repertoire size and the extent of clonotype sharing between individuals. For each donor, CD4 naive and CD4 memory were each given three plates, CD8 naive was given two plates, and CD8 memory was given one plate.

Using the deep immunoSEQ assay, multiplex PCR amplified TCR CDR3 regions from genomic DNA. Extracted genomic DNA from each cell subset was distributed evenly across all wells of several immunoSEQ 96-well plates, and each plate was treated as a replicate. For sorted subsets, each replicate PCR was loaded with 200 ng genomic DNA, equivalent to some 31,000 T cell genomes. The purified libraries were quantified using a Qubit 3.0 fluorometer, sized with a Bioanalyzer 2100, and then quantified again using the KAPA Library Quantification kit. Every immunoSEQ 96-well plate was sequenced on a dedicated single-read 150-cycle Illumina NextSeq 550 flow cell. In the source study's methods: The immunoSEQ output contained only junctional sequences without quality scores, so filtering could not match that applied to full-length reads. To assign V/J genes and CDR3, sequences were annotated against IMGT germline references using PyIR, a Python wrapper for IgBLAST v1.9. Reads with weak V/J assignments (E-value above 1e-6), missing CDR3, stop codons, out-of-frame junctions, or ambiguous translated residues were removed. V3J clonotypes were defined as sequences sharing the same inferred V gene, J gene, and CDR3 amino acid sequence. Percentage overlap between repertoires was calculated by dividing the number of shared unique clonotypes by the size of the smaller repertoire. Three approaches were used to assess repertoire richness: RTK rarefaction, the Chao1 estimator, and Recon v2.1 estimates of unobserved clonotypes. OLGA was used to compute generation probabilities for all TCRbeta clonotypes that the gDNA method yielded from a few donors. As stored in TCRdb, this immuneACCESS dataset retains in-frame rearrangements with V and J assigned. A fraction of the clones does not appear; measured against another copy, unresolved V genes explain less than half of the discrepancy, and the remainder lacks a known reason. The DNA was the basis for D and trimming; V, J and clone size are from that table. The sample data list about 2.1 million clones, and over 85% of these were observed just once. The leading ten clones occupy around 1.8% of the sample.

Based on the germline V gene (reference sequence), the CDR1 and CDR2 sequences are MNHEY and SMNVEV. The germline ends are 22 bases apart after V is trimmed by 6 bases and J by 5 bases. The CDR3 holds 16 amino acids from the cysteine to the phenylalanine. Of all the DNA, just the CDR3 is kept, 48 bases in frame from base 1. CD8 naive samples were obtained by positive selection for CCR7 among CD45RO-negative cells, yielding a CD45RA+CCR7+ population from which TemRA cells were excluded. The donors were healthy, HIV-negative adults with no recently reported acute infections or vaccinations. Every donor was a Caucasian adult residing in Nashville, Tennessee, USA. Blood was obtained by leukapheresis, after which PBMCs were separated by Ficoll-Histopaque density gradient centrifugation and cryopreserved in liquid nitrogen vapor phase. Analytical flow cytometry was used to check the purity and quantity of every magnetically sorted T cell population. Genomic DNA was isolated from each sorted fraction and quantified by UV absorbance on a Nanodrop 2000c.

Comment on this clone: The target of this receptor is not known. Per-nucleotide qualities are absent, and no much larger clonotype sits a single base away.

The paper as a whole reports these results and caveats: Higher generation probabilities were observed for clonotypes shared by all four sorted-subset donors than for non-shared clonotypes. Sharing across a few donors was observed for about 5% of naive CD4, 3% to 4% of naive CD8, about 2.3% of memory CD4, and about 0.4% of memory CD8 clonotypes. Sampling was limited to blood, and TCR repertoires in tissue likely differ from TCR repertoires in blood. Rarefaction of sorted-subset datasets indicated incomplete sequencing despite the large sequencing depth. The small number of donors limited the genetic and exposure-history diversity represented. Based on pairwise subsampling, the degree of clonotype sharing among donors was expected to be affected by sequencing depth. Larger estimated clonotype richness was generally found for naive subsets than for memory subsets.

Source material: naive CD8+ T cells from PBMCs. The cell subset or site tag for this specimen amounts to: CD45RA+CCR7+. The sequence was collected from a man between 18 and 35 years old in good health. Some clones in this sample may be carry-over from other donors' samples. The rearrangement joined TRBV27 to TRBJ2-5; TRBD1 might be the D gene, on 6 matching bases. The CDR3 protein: CASSHRQATLMETQYF. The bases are TGTGCCAGCAGCCACCGACAGGCAACGCTCATGGAGACCCAGTACTTC.